The 4 T cell receptor beta chains below all came from one sample that was sequenced in a study of T cells in Graves' hyperthyroidism and ophthalmopathy. The investigators amplified TCR beta CDR3 regions from RNA transcripts. An initial round of RT-PCR targeting the TCR CDR3 relied on the HTBI primer set. In TCRdb, the multiplex PCR reads were re-called with MiXCR into one record per CDR3 protein. The repertoire has about 740,000 distinct CDR3 sequences, about 14% of them found once; the top ten carry about a tenth. The sample taken for sequencing was blood. All receptors come from a woman younger than 30 with Graves' hyperthyroidism.

This clonotype was seen repeatedly, ten times or more. V and J are TRBV11-2 and TRBJ1-1; D perhaps matches TRBD1 (6 bases). The ends were cut back, 2 bases at V and 4 bases at J, with 14 bases in the middle. CDR3 length equals 15 residues. Germline CDR1 is SGHAT and CDR2 is FQNNGV. The CDR3 reads CASSLTAGGGTEAFF. CDR3 nucleotides: TGTGCCAGCAGCTTAACAGCGGGGGGCGGCACTGAAGCTTTCTTT.

As to this clonotype: With a much larger clone just one base away, this may be a read error. V gene TRBV14 combines with J gene TRBJ2-1; 8 bases agree with TRBD2. J lost 2 bases, V lost 10 bases, and 10 bases had no gene match. The length of the CDR3 is 15 residues. CDR1 and CDR2 from the germline V gene are SGHDN and FVKESK. The CDR3, as DNA: TGTGCCACGTCCGGGGGGGGGACCCCCTACAATGAGCAGTTCTTC. Protein: CATSGGGTPYNEQFF.

In this sample, this clonotype turned up many times. The V and J genes are TRBV6-1 and TRBJ2-7, with 12 positions matching TRBD2. V lost 2 bases and J lost 3; bases outside the gene matches: 5. The CDR3 is made up of 16 amino acids. CDR1 is MNHNS and CDR2 is SASEGT in the germline V gene. The CDR3 loop is CASSEWTSGILYEQYF. CDR3 DNA sequence: TGTGCCAGCAGTGAATGGACTAGCGGGATCCTCTACGAGCAGTACTTC.

Remarks on this clonotype: A much larger clone lies a single base off, so this may be a read error. V and J are TRBV11-2 and TRBJ2-1; tentatively, D is TRBD1 or TRBD2 (5 bases each). From germline, CDR1 is SGHAT and CDR2 FQNNGV. The CDR3 is 16 residues long. This CDR3 reads CSSSLDPVGVYNEQFF. The CDR3 DNA reads TGTTCCAGCAGCTTAGATCCGGTGGGGGTCTACAATGAGCAGTTCTTC.